These T cell receptor beta chains were read from a single sample in a study of T cell responses to AZD1222 COVID-19 vaccine. Here immunoSEQ multiplex PCR was the method, and the copy in TCRdb shows in-frame clones only, minus some. The sample includes about 260,000 clones, approximately 93% of them seen just once. The source was peripheral blood, collected on day 0 of AZD1222 vaccination. The receptor set was obtained from an adult in good health. Both conserved end residues are part of each CDR3. The order of the fields is CDR3 protein, CDR3 DNA, D gene, J gene, clone size, V gene, CDR3 length. A D gene is named only where the DNA matches it firmly. Clone sizes are given selectively: once, few, many, or a class where the clone is expanded.

CDR3: CASSEAPGTGNQPQHF; DNA: TGTGCCAGCAGTGAAGCCCCAGGGACAGGCAATCAGCCCCAGCATTTT; D: TRBD1; J: TRBJ1-5; size: .; V: TRBV2; length: 16
CDR3: CASRQGIGGELFF; DNA: TGTGCCAGCAGACAGGGGATTGGCGGGGAGCTGTTTTTT; D: TRBD1; J: TRBJ2-2; size: once; V: TRBV6-5; length: 13
CDR3: CASSAQDHSNQPQHF; DNA: TGTGCCAGCAGCGCCCAGGACCATAGCAATCAGCCCCAGCATTTT; D: .; J: TRBJ1-5; size: .; V: TRBV28; length: 15
CDR3: CASSKTGPSYNEQFF; DNA: TGTGCCAGCAGTAAGACAGGGCCTTCCTACAATGAGCAGTTCTTC; D: TRBD1; J: TRBJ2-1; size: once; V: TRBV6-2/TRBV6-3; length: 15
CDR3: CASSRTGQNQPQHF; DNA: TGTGCCAGCAGCAGGACGGGCCAAAATCAGCCCCAGCATTTT; D: .; J: TRBJ1-5; size: .; V: TRBV7-3; length: 14
CDR3: CASSQLAGTADTQYF; DNA: TGCGCCAGCAGCCAACTAGCGGGGACGGCAGATACGCAGTATTTT; D: TRBD2; J: TRBJ2-3; size: .; V: TRBV4-1; length: 15
CDR3: CATSRGRLAGGTGELFF; DNA: TGTGCCACCAGCAGAGGGAGACTAGCGGGGGGTACCGGGGAGCTGTTTTTT; D: TRBD2; J: TRBJ2-2; size: .; V: TRBV15; length: 17
CDR3: CASSLAGSGSYEQYF; DNA: TGTGCCAGCAGCTTAGCGGGTTCCGGATCCTACGAGCAGTACTTC; D: .; J: TRBJ2-7; size: .; V: TRBV7-9; length: 15
CDR3: CAISGGAGALPGEQFF; DNA: TGTGCCATCAGTGGGGGGGCAGGGGCCCTTCCGGGGGAGCAGTTCTTC; D: .; J: TRBJ2-1; size: .; V: TRBV10-3; length: 16
CDR3: CSARHRDTQYF; DNA: TGCAGTGCTAGACACCGAGATACGCAGTATTTT; D: .; J: TRBJ2-3; size: .; V: TRBV20-1; length: 11
CDR3: CASSSHGGNTEAFF; DNA: TGTGCCAGCAGTTCCCACGGGGGGAACACTGAAGCTTTCTTT; D: .; J: TRBJ1-1; size: .; V: TRBV28; length: 14
CDR3: CASSQLGVLSTGELFF; DNA: TGTGCCAGCTCCCAATTGGGTGTACTGAGCACCGGGGAGCTGTTTTTT; D: .; J: TRBJ2-2; size: .; V: TRBV27; length: 16
CDR3: CASSPGGYTEAFF; DNA: TGTGCCAGCAGCCCTGGGGGGTACACTGAAGCTTTCTTT; D: .; J: TRBJ1-1; size: .; V: TRBV28; length: 13
CDR3: CASRPNVNEQFF; DNA: TGTGCCAGCAGACCCAACGTAAATGAGCAGTTCTTC; D: .; J: TRBJ2-1; size: .; V: TRBV12-3/TRBV12-4; length: 12
CDR3: CASSLGLEQYF; DNA: TGTGCCAGCAGTTTAGGGCTCGAGCAGTACTTC; D: .; J: TRBJ2-7; size: .; V: TRBV28; length: 11
CDR3: CASSPTGAGNTIYF; DNA: TGTGCCAGCAGCCCGACAGGGGCTGGAAACACCATATATTTT; D: TRBD1; J: TRBJ1-3; size: .; V: TRBV9; length: 14
CDR3: CASSFKGTGDTQYF; DNA: TGTGCCAGCAGCTTTAAGGGAACAGGGGATACGCAGTATTTT; D: .; J: TRBJ2-3; size: .; V: TRBV5-4; length: 14
CDR3: CASGAPPTYNSPLHF; DNA: TGTGCCAGCGGGGCTCCCCCTACCTATAATTCACCCCTCCACTTT; D: .; J: TRBJ1-6; size: once; V: TRBV2; length: 15
CDR3: CASRSPLGTSVTYEQYF; DNA: TGTGCCAGCAGAAGTCCCCTCGGGACTAGCGTAACCTACGAGCAGTACTTC; D: TRBD2; J: TRBJ2-7; size: .; V: TRBV28; length: 17
CDR3: CATSRDLLTGVNTEAFF; DNA: TGTGCCACCAGCAGAGATCTACTGACAGGGGTGAACACTGAAGCTTTCTTT; D: TRBD1; J: TRBJ1-1; size: .; V: TRBV15; length: 17
CDR3: CASSFSAGGPDTQYF; DNA: TGTGCCAGCAGCTTCTCCGCGGGGGGCCCAGATACGCAGTATTTT; D: TRBD2; J: TRBJ2-3; size: once; V: TRBV7-2; length: 15
CDR3: CASSTGTGDQPQHF; DNA: TGCGCCAGCAGCACGGGGACAGGGGACCAGCCCCAGCATTTT; D: TRBD1; J: TRBJ1-5; size: .; V: TRBV5-1; length: 14
CDR3: CASSGGRQINNEQFF; DNA: TGTGCCAGCAGCGGGGGGAGACAGATAAACAATGAGCAGTTCTTC; D: TRBD2; J: TRBJ2-1; size: .; V: TRBV2; length: 15
CDR3: CASSQSGYWGGSYEQYF; DNA: TGTGCCAGCAGCCAGTCCGGTTATTGGGGTGGCTCCTACGAGCAGTACTTC; D: .; J: TRBJ2-7; size: .; V: TRBV3-1/TRBV3-2; length: 17
CDR3: CASSPGTSGNPNTGELFF; DNA: TGTGCCAGCAGCCCGGGGACTAGCGGAAACCCGAACACCGGGGAGCTGTTTTTT; D: TRBD2; J: TRBJ2-2; size: once; V: TRBV5-4; length: 18
CDR3: CASSRGDNNEQFF; DNA: TGTGCCAGCAGCCGCGGGGATAACAATGAGCAGTTCTTC; D: .; J: TRBJ2-1; size: .; V: TRBV6-5; length: 13
CDR3: CATSRDKNTEAFF; DNA: TGTGCCACCAGCAGGGACAAGAACACTGAAGCTTTCTTT; D: .; J: TRBJ1-1; size: .; V: TRBV15; length: 13
CDR3: CAGDRGETQYF; DNA: TGTGCCGGGGACAGAGGAGAGACCCAGTACTTC; D: TRBD1; J: TRBJ2-5; size: .; V: TRBV7-9; length: 11
CDR3: CASSLLGVTGGYTF; DNA: TGTGCCAGCAGCTTATTGGGGGTAACTGGTGGCTACACCTTC; D: .; J: TRBJ1-2; size: .; V: TRBV7-9; length: 14
CDR3: CASSTLPQGTQYF; DNA: TGTGCCAGTAGTACCCTCCCGCAAGGAACCCAGTACTTC; D: .; J: TRBJ2-5; size: .; V: TRBV19; length: 13
CDR3: CASSLAARDEQFF; DNA: TGCGCCAGCAGCTTGGCCGCTAGGGATGAGCAGTTCTTC; D: .; J: TRBJ2-1; size: .; V: TRBV5-1; length: 13
CDR3: CASSQTGAAGEQYF; DNA: TGTGCCAGCAGCCAGACAGGGGCTGCTGGTGAGCAGTACTTC; D: TRBD1; J: TRBJ2-7; size: .; V: TRBV7-6; length: 14
CDR3: CASSLSPDSYGYTF; DNA: TGTGCCAGCAGCCTAAGCCCCGACAGCTATGGCTACACCTTC; D: .; J: TRBJ1-2; size: .; V: TRBV5-6; length: 14
CDR3: CASSLLTGFGNTIYF; DNA: TGTGCCAGCAGCTTATTAACAGGGTTTGGAAACACCATATATTTT; D: .; J: TRBJ1-3; size: .; V: TRBV7-9; length: 15
CDR3: CASSLTGRNGYTF; DNA: TGTGCCAGCAGTCTTACAGGGAGGAATGGCTACACCTTC; D: .; J: TRBJ1-2; size: .; V: TRBV6-5; length: 13
CDR3: CASSLGQTSTGELFF; DNA: TGTGCCAGCAGCTTGGGACAGACATCTACCGGGGAGCTGTTTTTT; D: .; J: TRBJ2-2; size: .; V: TRBV5-6; length: 15
CDR3: CASSMKALNTEAFF; DNA: TGTGCCAGTAGTATGAAGGCATTGAACACTGAAGCTTTCTTT; D: .; J: TRBJ1-1; size: .; V: TRBV19; length: 14
CDR3: CASSLVGGNQPQHF; DNA: TGTGCCAGCAGCTTAGTCGGCGGCAATCAGCCCCAGCATTTT; D: .; J: TRBJ1-5; size: .; V: TRBV7-2; length: 14
CDR3: CASSQGGMTGSNQPQHF; DNA: TGTGCCAGCAGCCAAGGGGGTATGACAGGCAGCAATCAGCCCCAGCATTTT; D: .; J: TRBJ1-5; size: .; V: TRBV4-2; length: 17
CDR3: CASSYGERNSPLHF; DNA: TGCGCCAGCAGCTACGGAGAGAGAAATTCACCCCTCCACTTT; D: .; J: TRBJ1-6; size: .; V: TRBV5-1; length: 14
CDR3: CASSDPEGNTIYF; DNA: TGTGCCAGCAGTGACCCGGAGGGAAACACCATATATTTT; D: .; J: TRBJ1-3; size: .; V: TRBV25-1; length: 13
CDR3: CSAYTAGKYGYTF; DNA: TGCAGCGCCTACACCGCAGGGAAATATGGCTACACCTTC; D: .; J: TRBJ1-2; size: .; V: TRBV29-1; length: 13
CDR3: CASSLGLVSDTQYF; DNA: TGTGCCAGCAGCCTCGGACTAGTTTCAGATACGCAGTATTTT; D: TRBD2; J: TRBJ2-3; size: .; V: TRBV7-2; length: 14
CDR3: CASSYSPTSVQETQYF; DNA: TGTGCCAGCAGTTACTCTCCCACTAGCGTCCAAGAGACCCAGTACTTC; D: TRBD2; J: TRBJ2-5; size: .; V: TRBV6-5; length: 16
CDR3: CASSHPTAKSYNEQFF; DNA: TGTGCCAGCAGCCATCCTACTGCTAAGTCCTACAATGAGCAGTTCTTC; D: .; J: TRBJ2-1; size: .; V: TRBV3-1/TRBV3-2; length: 16
CDR3: CATSRAADTQYF; DNA: TGTGCCACCAGCCGGGCCGCAGATACGCAGTATTTT; D: .; J: TRBJ2-3; size: .; V: TRBV24-1; length: 12
CDR3: CASSPKKSGRRGETQYF; DNA: TGTGCCAGCAGCCCGAAAAAAAGCGGGAGGCGGGGAGAGACCCAGTACTTC; D: TRBD2; J: TRBJ2-5; size: .; V: TRBV14; length: 17
CDR3: CASSPGGGIYTEAFF; DNA: TGTGCCAGCTCACCAGGAGGAGGGATTTACACTGAAGCTTTCTTT; D: .; J: TRBJ1-1; size: .; V: TRBV18; length: 15
CDR3: CASSLNSIHVGYTF; DNA: TGTGCCAGCAGTTTAAACAGCATTCACGTAGGCTACACCTTC; D: .; J: TRBJ1-2; size: .; V: TRBV28; length: 14
CDR3: CASSLGRDETQYF; DNA: TGTGCCAGCAGTTTAGGCAGGGACGAGACCCAGTACTTC; D: .; J: TRBJ2-5; size: .; V: TRBV27; length: 13
CDR3: CASSFRKGEQYF; DNA: TGTGCCAGCAGCTTCCGGAAAGGCGAGCAGTACTTC; D: .; J: TRBJ2-7; size: .; V: TRBV7-2; length: 12
CDR3: CASSRWTVSNQPQHF; DNA: TGTGCCAGCAGCCGATGGACAGTTAGCAATCAGCCCCAGCATTTT; D: .; J: TRBJ1-5; size: .; V: TRBV6-2/TRBV6-3; length: 15
CDR3: CASSAAALNEKLFF; DNA: TGTGCCAGCAGCGCAGCGGCTCTTAATGAAAAACTGTTTTTT; D: .; J: TRBJ1-4; size: .; V: TRBV9; length: 14
CDR3: CASSKVGTGPVTYEQYF; DNA: TGTGCCAGCAGCAAAGTGGGTACAGGACCTGTTACCTACGAGCAGTACTTC; D: .; J: TRBJ2-7; size: .; V: TRBV21-1; length: 17
CDR3: CASSLEATDTQYF; DNA: TGTGCCAGCAGCTTGGAGGCAACAGATACGCAGTATTTT; D: .; J: TRBJ2-3; size: .; V: TRBV5-4; length: 13
CDR3: CASSEQGLGQPQHF; DNA: TGTGCCAGCAGTGAACAAGGGCTCGGTCAGCCCCAGCATTTT; D: .; J: TRBJ1-5; size: .; V: TRBV6-1; length: 14
CDR3: CASSLTNNEQFF; DNA: TGTGCCAGCAGCCTAACTAACAATGAGCAGTTCTTC; D: .; J: TRBJ2-1; size: once; V: TRBV3-1/TRBV3-2; length: 12
CDR3: CSASDSYEQYF; DNA: TGCAGTGCATCGGACAGCTACGAGCAGTACTTC; D: .; J: TRBJ2-7; size: .; V: TRBV20-1; length: 11
CDR3: CASSVGEGNYNEQFF; DNA: TGTGCCAGCAGCGTTGGAGAGGGAAATTACAATGAGCAGTTCTTC; D: .; J: TRBJ2-1; size: .; V: TRBV5-8; length: 15